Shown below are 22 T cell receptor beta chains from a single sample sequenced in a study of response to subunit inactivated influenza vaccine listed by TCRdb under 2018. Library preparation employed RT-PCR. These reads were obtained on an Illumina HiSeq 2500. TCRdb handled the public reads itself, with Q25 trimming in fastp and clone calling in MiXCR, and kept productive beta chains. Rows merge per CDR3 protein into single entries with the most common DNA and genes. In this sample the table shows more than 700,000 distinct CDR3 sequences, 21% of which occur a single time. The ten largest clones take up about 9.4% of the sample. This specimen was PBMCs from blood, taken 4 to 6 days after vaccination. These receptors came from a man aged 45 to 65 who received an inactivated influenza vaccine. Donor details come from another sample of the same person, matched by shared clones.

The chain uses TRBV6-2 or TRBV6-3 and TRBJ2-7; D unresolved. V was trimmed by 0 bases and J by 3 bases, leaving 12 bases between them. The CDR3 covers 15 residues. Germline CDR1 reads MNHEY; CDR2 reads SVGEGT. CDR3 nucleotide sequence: TGTGCCAGCAGTTACTCCGGAGCATACTACTACGAGCAGTACTTC. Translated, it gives CASSYSGAYYYEQYF.

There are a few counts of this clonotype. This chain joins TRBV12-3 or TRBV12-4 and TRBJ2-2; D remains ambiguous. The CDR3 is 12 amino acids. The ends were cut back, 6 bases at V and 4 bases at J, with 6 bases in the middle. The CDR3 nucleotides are TGTGCCAGCAGGGTGGGCACCGGGGAGCTGTTTTTT. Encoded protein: CASRVGTGELFF.

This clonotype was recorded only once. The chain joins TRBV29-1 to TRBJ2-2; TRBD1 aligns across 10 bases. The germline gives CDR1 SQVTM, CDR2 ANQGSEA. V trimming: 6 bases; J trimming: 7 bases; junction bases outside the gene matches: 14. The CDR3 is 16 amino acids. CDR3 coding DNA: TGCAGCGTCGGGAAAGCCGGGACAGGGGATGGCGGGGAGCTGTTTTTT. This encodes CSVGKAGTGDGGELFF.

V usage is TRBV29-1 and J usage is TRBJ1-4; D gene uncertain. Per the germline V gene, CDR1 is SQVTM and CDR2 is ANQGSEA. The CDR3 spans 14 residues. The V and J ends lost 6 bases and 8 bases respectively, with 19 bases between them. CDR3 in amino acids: CSVATAGSREKLFF. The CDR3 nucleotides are TGCAGCGTCGCCACCGCGGGTTCGCGGGAAAAACTGTTTTTT.

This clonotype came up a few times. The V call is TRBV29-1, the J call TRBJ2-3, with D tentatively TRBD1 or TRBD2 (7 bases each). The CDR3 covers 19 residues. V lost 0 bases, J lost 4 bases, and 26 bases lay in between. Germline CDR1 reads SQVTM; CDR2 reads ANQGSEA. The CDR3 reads CSVEDFPRGGGYGADTQYF. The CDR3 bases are TGCAGCGTTGAAGATTTCCCTCGGGGAGGGGGCTATGGAGCAGATACGCAGTATTTT.

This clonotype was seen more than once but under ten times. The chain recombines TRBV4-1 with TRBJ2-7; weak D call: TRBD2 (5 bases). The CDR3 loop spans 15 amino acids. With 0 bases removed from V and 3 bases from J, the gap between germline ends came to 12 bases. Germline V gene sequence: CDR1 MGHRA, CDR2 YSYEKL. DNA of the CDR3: TGCGCCAGCAGCCAAGATGGAGGTGTTGGCTACGAGCAGTACTTC. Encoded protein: CASSQDGGVGYEQYF.

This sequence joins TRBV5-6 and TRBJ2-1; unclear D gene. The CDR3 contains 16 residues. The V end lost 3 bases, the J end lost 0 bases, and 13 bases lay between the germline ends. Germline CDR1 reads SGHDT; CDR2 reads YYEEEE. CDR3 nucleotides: TGTGCCAGCAGCTGGGAATCCCTAAGCTCCTACAATGAGCAGTTCTTC. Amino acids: CASSWESLSSYNEQFF.

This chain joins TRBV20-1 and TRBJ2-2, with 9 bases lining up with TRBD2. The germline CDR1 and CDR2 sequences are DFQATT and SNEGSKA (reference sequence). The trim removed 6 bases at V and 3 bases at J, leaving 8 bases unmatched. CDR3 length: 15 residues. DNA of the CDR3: TGCAGTGCGCGTAGCGGGAGTCGGGACACCGGGGAGCTGTTTTTT. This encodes CSARSGSRDTGELFF.

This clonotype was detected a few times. The CDR3 is CASSRDREYSYEQYF. CDR3 DNA sequence: TGTGCCAGCAGCCGAGACAGGGAATACTCCTACGAGCAGTACTTC. The chain couples TRBV6-1 to TRBJ2-7, with TRBD1 matching over 7 bases. Germline V gene sequence: CDR1 MNHNS, CDR2 SASEGT. This CDR3 spans 15 amino acids. Trimming removed 6 bases from V and 0 bases from J; junction bases left unmatched: 8.

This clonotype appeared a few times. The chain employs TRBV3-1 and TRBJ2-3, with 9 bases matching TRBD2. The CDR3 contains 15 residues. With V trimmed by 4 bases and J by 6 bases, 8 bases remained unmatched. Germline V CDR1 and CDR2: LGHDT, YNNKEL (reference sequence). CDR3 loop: CASSLSGRGRDTQYF. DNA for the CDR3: TGTGCCAGCAGCCTTAGCGGGAGAGGGAGGGATACGCAGTATTTT.

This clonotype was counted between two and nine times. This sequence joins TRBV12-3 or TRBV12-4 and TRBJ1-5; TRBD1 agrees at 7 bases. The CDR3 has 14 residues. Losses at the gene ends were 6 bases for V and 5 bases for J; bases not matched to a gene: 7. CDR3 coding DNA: TGTGCCAGCAGCCGGACAGGCGATTATCAGCCCCAGCATTTT. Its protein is CASSRTGDYQPQHF.

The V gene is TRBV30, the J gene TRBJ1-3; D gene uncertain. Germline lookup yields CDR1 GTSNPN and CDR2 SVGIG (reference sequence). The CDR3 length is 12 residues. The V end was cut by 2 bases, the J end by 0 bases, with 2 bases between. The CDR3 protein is CAWSISGNTIYF. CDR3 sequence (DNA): TGTGCCTGGAGTATCTCTGGAAACACCATATATTTT. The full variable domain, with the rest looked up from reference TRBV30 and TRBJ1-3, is SQTIHQWPATLVQPVGSPLSLECTVEGTSNPNLYWYRQAAGRGLQLLFYSVGIGQISSEVPQNLSASRPQDRQFILSSKKLLLSDSGFYLCAWSISGNTIYFGEGSWLTVV.

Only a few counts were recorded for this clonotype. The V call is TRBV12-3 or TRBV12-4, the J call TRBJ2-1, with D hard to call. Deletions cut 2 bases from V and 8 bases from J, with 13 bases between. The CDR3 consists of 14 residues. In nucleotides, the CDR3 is TGTGCCAGCAGTTTATCCCTACGTTACGATGAGCAGTTCTTC. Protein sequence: CASSLSLRYDEQFF.

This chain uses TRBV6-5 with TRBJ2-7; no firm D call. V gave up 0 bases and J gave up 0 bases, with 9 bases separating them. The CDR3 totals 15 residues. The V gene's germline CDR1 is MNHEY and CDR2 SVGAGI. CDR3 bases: TGTGCCAGCAGTTACTCGAGGTTGTCCTCCTACGAGCAGTACTTC. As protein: CASSYSRLSSYEQYF.

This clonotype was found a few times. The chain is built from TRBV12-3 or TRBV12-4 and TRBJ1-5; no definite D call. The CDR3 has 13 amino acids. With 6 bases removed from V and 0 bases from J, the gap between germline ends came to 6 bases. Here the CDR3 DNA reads TGTGCCAGCAGACCCGATAGCAATCAGCCCCAGCATTTT. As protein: CASRPDSNQPQHF.

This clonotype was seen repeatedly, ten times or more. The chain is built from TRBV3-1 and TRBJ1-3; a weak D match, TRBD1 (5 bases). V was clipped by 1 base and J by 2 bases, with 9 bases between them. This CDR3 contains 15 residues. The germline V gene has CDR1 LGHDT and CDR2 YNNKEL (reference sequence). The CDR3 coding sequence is TGTGCCAGCAGCCAAGGACGGGGGGCTGGAAACACCATATATTTT. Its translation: CASSQGRGAGNTIYF. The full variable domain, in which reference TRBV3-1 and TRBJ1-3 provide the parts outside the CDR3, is DTAVSQTPKYLVTQMGNDKSIKCEQNLGHDTMYWYKQDSKKFLKIMFSYNNKELIINETVPNRFSPKSPDKAHLNLHINSLELGDSAVYFCASSQGRGAGNTIYFGEGSWLTVV.

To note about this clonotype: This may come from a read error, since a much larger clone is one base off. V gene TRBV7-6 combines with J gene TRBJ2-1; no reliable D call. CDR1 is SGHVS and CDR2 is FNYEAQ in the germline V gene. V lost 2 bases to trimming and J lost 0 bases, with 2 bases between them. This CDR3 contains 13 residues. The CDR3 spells CASSLISYNEQFF. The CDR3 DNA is TGTGCCAGCAGCTTAATCTCCTACAATGAGCAGTTCTTC.

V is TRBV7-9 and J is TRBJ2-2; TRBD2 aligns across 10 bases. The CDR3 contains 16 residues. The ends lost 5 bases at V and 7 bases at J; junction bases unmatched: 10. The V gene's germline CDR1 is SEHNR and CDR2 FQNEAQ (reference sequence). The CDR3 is CASSPDLAGGFGELFF. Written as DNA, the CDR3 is TGTGCCAGCAGCCCCGACTTAGCGGGAGGCTTCGGGGAGCTGTTTTTT.

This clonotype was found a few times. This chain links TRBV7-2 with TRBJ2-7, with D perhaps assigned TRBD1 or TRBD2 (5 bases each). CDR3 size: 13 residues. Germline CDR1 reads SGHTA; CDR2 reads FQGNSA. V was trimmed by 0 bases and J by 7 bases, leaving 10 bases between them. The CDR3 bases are TGTGCCAGCAGCTTAGCTCCTTGGGGGGAGCAGTACTTC. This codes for CASSLAPWGEQYF.

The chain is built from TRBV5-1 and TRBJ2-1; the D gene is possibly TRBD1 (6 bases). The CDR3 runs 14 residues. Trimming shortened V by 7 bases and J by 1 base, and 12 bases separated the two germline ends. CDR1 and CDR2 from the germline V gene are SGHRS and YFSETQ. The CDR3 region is CASHRAGSYNEQFF. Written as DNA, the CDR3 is TGCGCCAGCCACAGGGCCGGGTCCTACAATGAGCAGTTCTTC. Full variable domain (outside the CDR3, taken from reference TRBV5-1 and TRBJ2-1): KAGVTQTPRYLIKTRGQQVTLSCSPISGHRSVSWYQQTPGQGLQFLFEYFSETQRNKGNFPGRFSGRQFSNSRSEMNVSTLELGDSALYLCASHRAGSYNEQFFGPGTRLTVL.

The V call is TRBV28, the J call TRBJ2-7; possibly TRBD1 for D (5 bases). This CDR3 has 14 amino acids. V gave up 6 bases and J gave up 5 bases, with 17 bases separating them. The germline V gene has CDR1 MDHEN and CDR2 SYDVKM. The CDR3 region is CASRPEGEVNEQYF. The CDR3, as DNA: TGTGCCAGCAGACCGGAAGGGGAAGTGAACGAGCAGTACTTC.

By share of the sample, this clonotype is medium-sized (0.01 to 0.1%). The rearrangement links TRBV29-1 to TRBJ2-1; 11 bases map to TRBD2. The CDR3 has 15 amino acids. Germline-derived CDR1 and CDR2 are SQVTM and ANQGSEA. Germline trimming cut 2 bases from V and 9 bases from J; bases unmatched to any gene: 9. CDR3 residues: CSVEMRLAGQAEQFF. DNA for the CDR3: TGCAGCGTTGAAATGCGACTAGCGGGACAGGCTGAGCAGTTCTTC.